This TCR beta chain was identified during a study of CD8 T cells in ankylosing spondylitis. Looked up from germline, CDR1 is SGHRS and CDR2 is YFSETQ. The CDR3 has 13 residues. V was pared by 6 bases and J by 6 bases, with 13 bases between. TCRdb ran MiXCR on the 5' RACE reads and lists one entry per CDR3 protein. The sample records about 96,000 distinct CDR3 sequences, 27% being singletons. This sequence was found in a male donor with ankylosing spondylitis or in good health (not recorded which). This chain uses TRBV5-1 with TRBJ2-1; D gene unclear. The material sequenced was blood, either unsorted or a sorted T cell fraction (not recorded which). CDR3 region: CASTPESGNEQFF. The CDR3 DNA reads TGCGCCAGCACCCCGGAGTCAGGCAATGAGCAGTTCTTC.